The 8 T cell receptor beta chains reported below all come from one sample, sequenced in a study of T-cell reconstitution after alpha-beta-depleted transplantation in children. Unique molecular identifiers featured in how the TCRbeta library was prepared. TCRdb itself ran the PCR reads through MiXCR, one entry per CDR3 protein. This sample has about 640,000 distinct CDR3 sequences; roughly 17% occur once, and the top ten carry 1.1%. The starting material was PBMCs from the stem cell graft donor, obtained from the stem cell graft. The receptors were sampled from a human donor who donated a stem cell graft to a child with acute myeloid leukemia.

Ten or more counts support this clonotype. V is TRBV20-1 and J is TRBJ1-2, with D unresolved. Trimming removed 0 bases from V and 5 bases from J, with 19 bases in between. The germline CDR1 and CDR2 sequences are DFQATT and SNEGSKA (reference sequence). The CDR3 has 16 residues. CDR3 sequence: CSARERGRGAGYGYTF. CDR3 coding DNA: TGCAGTGCTAGAGAAAGAGGACGGGGAGCCGGATATGGCTACACCTTC.

The chain employs TRBV20-1 and TRBJ2-2; weak D call: TRBD2 (7 bases). This CDR3 is 21 amino acids long. CDR1 is DFQATT and CDR2 is SNEGSKA in the germline V gene (reference sequence). V was cut by 1 base and J by 1 base, with 28 bases left in between. The CDR3: CSARGWGRGLGRGENTGELFF. The CDR3 DNA follows: TGCAGTGCTAGAGGATGGGGCAGGGGCCTGGGTCGGGGGGAGAACACCGGGGAGCTGTTTTTT.

This clonotype was counted ten times or more. This chain joins TRBV7-2 and TRBJ2-7; 7 bases match TRBD1. V shed 7 bases and J 2 bases; nucleotides not matched to a gene: 8. This CDR3 comprises 14 residues. Germline lookup yields CDR1 SGHTA and CDR2 FQGNSA. In DNA, the CDR3 is TGTGCCAGCACCCCAGACAGGGCCCCCTACGAGCAGTACGTC. Its protein is CASTPDRAPYEQYV.

As concerns this clonotype: A much larger clonotype is one base distant, so this may be a read error. The V call is TRBV29-1, the J call TRBJ2-7, with a possible D match to TRBD2 (5 bases). This CDR3 spans 13 amino acids. Germline CDR1 reads SQVTM; CDR2 reads ANQGSEA. CDR3 amino acids: CSVTMSGSYEHYF. DNA for the CDR3: TGCAGCGTTACTATGAGCGGCTCCTACGAGCATTACTTC.

This clonotype was detected ten times or more. This chain links TRBV6-1 with TRBJ1-6, with D unresolved. The CDR3 is 13 residues long. In germline, CDR1 is MNHNS, CDR2 SASEGT. The V end was cut by 7 bases, the J end by 2 bases, with 6 bases between. The CDR3 loop reads CASTGAYNSPLHF. CDR3 in DNA: TGTGCCAGCACCGGGGCCTATAATTCACCCCTCCACTTT.

V is TRBV18 and J is TRBJ2-7; TRBD1 matches at 7 bases. This CDR3 is 14 amino acids long. Trimming cost V 6 bases and J 2 bases; bases outside gene matches: 7. Germline CDR1 KGHSH, CDR2 LQKENI. CDR3: CASSDITGAYEQYF. CDR3 coding DNA: TGTGCCAGCTCGGACATAACAGGGGCCTACGAGCAGTACTTC.

In its sample, this clonotype was seen many times. This chain joins TRBV27 and TRBJ2-1, with D perhaps being TRBD1 or TRBD2 (5 bases each). The ends were cut back, 7 bases at V and 8 bases at J, with 12 bases in the middle. The V gene's germline CDR1 is MNHEY and CDR2 SMNVEV (reference sequence). CDR3 length equals 12 residues. CDR3 sequence reads: CASNGMGDEQFF. For the CDR3, the DNA is TGTGCCAGCAACGGGATGGGGGATGAGCAGTTCTTC.

This clonotype was detected ten times or more. The J gene is TRBJ2-7, the V gene TRBV7-8; D is perhaps TRBD1 (6 bases). Trimming cost V 9 bases and J 6 bases, with 18 bases left between them. From germline, CDR1 is SGHVS and CDR2 FQNEAQ. The CDR3 is 13 residues long. The CDR3 DNA is TGTGCCAGTCAAGCACCCGGGACAATCGAGCAGTACGTC. This encodes CASQAPGTIEQYV.